These 6 T cell receptor beta chains came from one sample sequenced in a study of T cell responses to AZD1222 COVID-19 vaccine. Profiled with immunoSEQ multiplex PCR; TCRdb holds only in-frame clones, not every one. The table records roughly 100,000 clones, roughly 84% of them present only once. Sequenced here: peripheral blood, sampled on day 0 of AZD1222 vaccination. All receptors derive from an adult in good health.

The chain combines TRBV3-1 (or the pseudogene TRBV3-2) with TRBJ2-7, with D perhaps TRBD2 (6 bases). The germline CDR1 and CDR2 sequences are LGHDT and YNNKEL (reference sequence). Trimming pared 2 bases from V and 2 bases from J, leaving 16 bases between. CDR3 length equals 16 residues. CDR3 in amino acids: CASSQPTGTGAYEQYF. DNA for the CDR3: TGTGCCAGCAGCCAACCTACCGGGACGGGGGCCTACGAGCAGTACTTC.

The chain couples TRBV7-7 to TRBJ2-5; a weak D match, TRBD1 (5 bases). CDR1 is SSHAT and CDR2 is FNYEAQ in the germline V gene (reference sequence). This CDR3 has 16 residues. V lost 1 base to trimming and J lost 7 bases, with 19 bases between them. CDR3: CASSLGIRAGLATQYF. CDR3 DNA: TGTGCCAGCAGCTTAGGTATCCGGGCAGGGCTTGCGACCCAGTACTTC.

The rearrangement uses TRBV5-1 and TRBJ2-2; no reliable D call. V was shortened by 0 bases and J by 6 bases, with 6 bases between the two germline ends. The CDR3 contains 13 residues. Looked up from germline, CDR1 is SGHRS and CDR2 is YFSETQ. For the CDR3, the DNA is TGCGCCAGCAGCTTGGTACTTGCCGGGGAGCTGTTTTTT. Amino acids: CASSLVLAGELFF.

The chain employs TRBV19 and TRBJ2-7; TRBD2 aligns across 14 bases. This CDR3 region has 17 residues. J was trimmed by 0 bases and V by 6 bases; bases with no gene match: 7. CDR1 is LNHDA and CDR2 is SQIVND in the germline V gene (reference sequence). The CDR3 is CASSPGTSGRSSYEQYF. CDR3 bases: TGTGCCAGTAGCCCAGGGACTAGCGGGAGAAGCTCCTACGAGCAGTACTTC.

This chain links TRBV7-9 with TRBJ2-3; TRBD2 aligns across 12 bases. V shed 5 bases and J 6 bases; nucleotides not matched to a gene: 6. Germline-derived CDR1 and CDR2 are SEHNR and FQNEAQ (reference sequence). CDR3 length: 15 amino acids. The CDR3 DNA reads TGTGCCAGCAGCCCTAGACTAGCGGGAGCGGATACGCAGTATTTT. Residues: CASSPRLAGADTQYF.

The chain joins TRBV6-2 or TRBV6-3 to TRBJ2-1; D is ambiguous. The CDR3 extends over 12 amino acids. Per germline, CDR1 MNHEY and CDR2 SVGEGT. V was trimmed by 0 bases and J by 6 bases, leaving 3 bases between them. The CDR3 DNA sequence: TGTGCCAGCAGTTACTCGTTCAATGAGCAGTTCTTC. Translation gives CASSYSFNEQFF.